Below are 8 T cell receptor beta chains sequenced from a single sample in a study of long-term antiretroviral therapy in people with HIV. A v3.0 immunoSEQ assay was performed at survey level. Sequencing was performed with immunoSEQ multiplex PCR; in TCRdb, only in-frame clones are kept and a portion is missing. This table has a few thousand clones, 88% appearing once. The specimen was unsorted PBMCs, collected 1.3 years after starting antiretroviral therapy. Receptors were obtained from a woman in her fifties or sixties with HIV.

The rearrangement joins TRBV19 to TRBJ1-2; D call uncertain. Deletions cut 2 bases from V and 2 bases from J, with 15 bases between. The length of the CDR3 is 16 residues. CDR1 is LNHDA, CDR2 SQIVND, per germline (reference sequence). The CDR3 region has the DNA TGTGCCAGTAGTATACGAGGTGACACTCTGAACTATGGCTACACCTTC. Amino acids: CASSIRGDTLNYGYTF.

The gene calls are TRBV18 and TRBJ1-2, with TRBD1 as a possible D gene (5 bases). The V and J ends lost 3 bases and 2 bases respectively, with 7 bases between them. This CDR3 has 13 residues. Germline values: CDR1 KGHSH, CDR2 LQKENI. The CDR3 spells CASSPNRNYGYTF. The DNA of the CDR3 is TGTGCCAGCTCACCGAACAGGAACTATGGCTACACCTTC.

This clone was found once. The CDR3 sequence is CAWSVLAGGLTQYF. In DNA form, the CDR3 reads TGTGCCTGGAGTGTACTTGCGGGGGGGCTGACGCAGTATTTT. This chain links TRBV30 with TRBJ2-3; 9 positions match TRBD2. Looked up from germline, CDR1 is GTSNPN and CDR2 is SVGIG (reference sequence). Losses at the gene ends were 0 bases for V and 9 bases for J; bases not matched to a gene: 7. This CDR3 has 14 residues.

The chain carries TRBV5-1 and TRBJ2-2; TRBD2 matches 9 bases. With 2 bases clipped from V and 6 bases from J, the junction kept 8 bases outside the gene matches. Germline assignment: CDR1 SGHRS and CDR2 YFSETQ. CDR3 length: 16 residues. The CDR3 bases are TGCGCCAGCAGCTTTAACCCAGCGGGGGGCGCCGGGGAGCTGTTTTTT. Translated, it gives CASSFNPAGGAGELFF.

The CDR3 reads CASRVSQLHGYTF. The CDR3 DNA sequence: TGCGCCAGCAGGGTATCCCAACTTCATGGCTACACCTTC. V is TRBV5-1 and J is TRBJ1-2; D uncertain. The V end lost 5 bases, the J end lost 6 bases, and 14 bases lay between the germline ends. This CDR3 spans 13 amino acids. The germline CDR1 and CDR2 sequences are SGHRS and YFSETQ.

This sequence joins TRBV7-8 and TRBJ2-6; D is uncertain. V lost 5 bases to trimming and J lost 0 bases, with 17 bases between them. The germline gives CDR1 SGHVS, CDR2 FQNEAQ. The CDR3 covers 18 residues. In DNA, the CDR3 is TGTGCCAGCAGCCAAACCGCAGTCCCCAGCTCTGGGGCCAACGTCCTGACTTTC. Protein sequence: CASSQTAVPSSGANVLTF.

This sequence joins TRBV5-5 and TRBJ2-1; unclear D gene. CDR3 length: 15 residues. From germline, CDR1 is SGHKS and CDR2 YYEKEE (reference sequence). V shed 1 base and J shed 0 bases, with 8 bases lying between them. The CDR3 protein is CASSLKGSSYNEQFF. CDR3 nucleotide sequence: TGTGCCAGCAGCTTGAAGGGTAGCTCCTACAATGAGCAGTTCTTC.

V gene TRBV5-5 combines with J gene TRBJ2-1, with D tentatively TRBD1 (5 bases). Germline CDR1 and CDR2: SGHKS and YYEKEE (reference sequence). The ends were cut back, 4 bases at V and 3 bases at J, with 14 bases in the middle. CDR3 size: 15 residues. The CDR3 is CASSPDSVLYNEQFF. In DNA, the CDR3 is TGTGCCAGCAGCCCCGACAGTGTGCTCTACAATGAGCAGTTCTTC.